This T cell receptor (beta chain) stems from a study of long-term antiretroviral therapy in people with HIV. PBMC samples from each donor numbered at least one pre-ART and at least two post-ART. The authors ran the immunoSEQ assay, v3.0, at survey level. Only in-frame clones appear in the TCRdb table, and some are missing; sequencing was by immunoSEQ multiplex PCR. The data hold about 18,000 clones, with about 82% observed a single time. CDR1 and CDR2 from the germline V gene are SGHTA and FQGTGA. Trimming stripped 3 bases from V and 7 bases from J, with 10 bases between. This CDR3 is built from 13 residues. The study's findings and limits: Information pertaining to ART adherence, viral resistance or therapeutic modifications was not obtained. HIV repertoires had narrower CDR3 length ranges than controls.

On this clone itself: Its antigen is as yet unknown.

The material sequenced was unsorted PBMCs, taken 0.6 years after starting antiretroviral therapy. The TCR originated in a young woman with HIV. The rearrangement uses TRBV7-3 and TRBJ2-1; D assignment may be TRBD1 or TRBD2 (5 bases each). The CDR3 loop reads CASSFGEGNEQFF. DNA of the CDR3: TGTGCCAGCAGCTTTGGTGAGGGGAATGAGCAGTTCTTC.